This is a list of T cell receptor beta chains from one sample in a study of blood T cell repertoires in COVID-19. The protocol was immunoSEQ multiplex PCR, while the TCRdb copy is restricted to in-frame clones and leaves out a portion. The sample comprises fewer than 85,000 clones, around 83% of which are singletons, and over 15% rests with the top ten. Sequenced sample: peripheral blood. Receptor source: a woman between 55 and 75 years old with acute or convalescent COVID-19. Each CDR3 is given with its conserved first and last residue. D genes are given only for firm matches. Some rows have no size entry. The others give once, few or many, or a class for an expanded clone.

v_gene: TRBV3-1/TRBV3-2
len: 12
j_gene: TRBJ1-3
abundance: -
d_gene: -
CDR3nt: TGTGCCAGCAGCCGGCTCGGAAACACCATATATTTT
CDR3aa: CASSRLGNTIYF

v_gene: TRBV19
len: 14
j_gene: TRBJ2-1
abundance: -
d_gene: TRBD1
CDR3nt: TGTGCCAGTAGTATTTGGGACAGGGAGAATGAGCAGTTCTTC
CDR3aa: CASSIWDRENEQFF

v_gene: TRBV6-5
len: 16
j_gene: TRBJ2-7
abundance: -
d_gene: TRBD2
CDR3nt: TGTGCCAGCAGTTCAATACTAGCGTTGAGCTCCTACGAGCAGTACTTC
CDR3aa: CASSSILALSSYEQYF

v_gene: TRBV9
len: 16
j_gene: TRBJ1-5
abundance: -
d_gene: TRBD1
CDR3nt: TGTGCCAGCAGCACAAACAGGGGGTTGGGGAATCAGCCCCAGCATTTT
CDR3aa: CASSTNRGLGNQPQHF

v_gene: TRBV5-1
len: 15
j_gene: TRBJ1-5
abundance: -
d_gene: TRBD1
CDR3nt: TGCGCCAGCAGCTTAGGGGGCGTAGATAATCAGCCCCAGCATTTT
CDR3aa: CASSLGGVDNQPQHF

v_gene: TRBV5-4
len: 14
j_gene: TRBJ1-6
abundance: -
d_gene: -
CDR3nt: TGTGCCAGCAGCTTAGCTGTCTCTAATTCACCCCTCCACTTT
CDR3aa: CASSLAVSNSPLHF

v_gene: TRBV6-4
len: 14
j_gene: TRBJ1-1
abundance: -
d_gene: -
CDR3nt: TGTGCCAGCAGTGCCACGGGGGGGGGTACTGAAGCTTTCTTT
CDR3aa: CASSATGGGTEAFF

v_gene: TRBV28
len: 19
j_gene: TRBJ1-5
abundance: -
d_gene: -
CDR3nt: TGTGCCAGCAGTTTATTCGGGAGGTGGGGGGCGAGAGGCAATCAGCCCCAGCATTTT
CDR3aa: CASSLFGRWGARGNQPQHF

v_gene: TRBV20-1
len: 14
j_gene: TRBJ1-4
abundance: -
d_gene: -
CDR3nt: TGCAGTGCTAGTCTTGGGGCGAAGGGAGAAAAACTGTTTTTT
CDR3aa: CSASLGAKGEKLFF

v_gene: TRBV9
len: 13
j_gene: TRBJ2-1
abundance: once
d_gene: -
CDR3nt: TGTGCCAGCAGCCCCCAGACATTAAATGAGCAGTTCTTC
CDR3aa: CASSPQTLNEQFF

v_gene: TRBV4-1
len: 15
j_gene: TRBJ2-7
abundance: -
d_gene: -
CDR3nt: TGCGCCAGCAGCCGCTTGGACAGAGCATCCTACGAGCAGTACTTC
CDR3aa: CASSRLDRASYEQYF

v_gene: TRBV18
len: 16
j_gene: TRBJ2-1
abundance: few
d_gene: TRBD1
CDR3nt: TGTGCCAGCTCACCGACCTGGGGGACAGGCCACAATGAGCAGTTCTTC
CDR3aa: CASSPTWGTGHNEQFF

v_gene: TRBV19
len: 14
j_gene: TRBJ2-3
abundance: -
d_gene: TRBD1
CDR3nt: TGTGCCAGTAGCGTACAGGGGGCCTCAGATACGCAGTATTTT
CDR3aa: CASSVQGASDTQYF

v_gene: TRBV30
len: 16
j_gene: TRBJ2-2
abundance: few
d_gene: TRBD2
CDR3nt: TGTGCCTGGAGTGGTCTAGCGGGAGGCGGGACCGGGGAGCTGTTTTTT
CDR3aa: CAWSGLAGGGTGELFF

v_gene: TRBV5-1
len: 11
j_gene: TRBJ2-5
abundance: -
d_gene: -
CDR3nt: TGCGCCAGCAGCTTGAGCGAGACCCAGTACTTC
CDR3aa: CASSLSETQYF

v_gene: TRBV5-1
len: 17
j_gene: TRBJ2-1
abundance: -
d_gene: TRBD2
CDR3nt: TGCGCCAGCCGGACTAGCGGGGGGCCTCCCACCTACAATGAGCAGTTCTTC
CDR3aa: CASRTSGGPPTYNEQFF

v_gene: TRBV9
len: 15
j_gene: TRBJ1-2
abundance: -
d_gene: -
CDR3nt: TGTGCCAGCAGCTCCGGGGCGGGGTTAGGCTATGGCTACACCTTC
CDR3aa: CASSSGAGLGYGYTF

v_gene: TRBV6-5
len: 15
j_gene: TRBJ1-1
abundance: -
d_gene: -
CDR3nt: TGTGCCAGCAACCTTCCAAGGGACATTAACACTGAAGCTTTCTTT
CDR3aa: CASNLPRDINTEAFF

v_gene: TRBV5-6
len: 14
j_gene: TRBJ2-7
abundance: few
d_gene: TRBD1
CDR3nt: TGTGCCAGCAGCGCGGACAGGGAAACTTCCGAGCAGTACTTC
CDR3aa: CASSADRETSEQYF

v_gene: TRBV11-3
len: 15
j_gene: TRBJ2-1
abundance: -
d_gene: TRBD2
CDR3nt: TGTGCCAGCAACCTCGTGAGCGGGGGGTACAATGAGCAGTTCTTC
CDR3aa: CASNLVSGGYNEQFF

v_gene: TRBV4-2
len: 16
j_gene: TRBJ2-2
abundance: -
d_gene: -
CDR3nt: TGTGCCAGCAGCCGAGAGACAATAACGAACACCGGGGAGCTGTTTTTT
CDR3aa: CASSRETITNTGELFF

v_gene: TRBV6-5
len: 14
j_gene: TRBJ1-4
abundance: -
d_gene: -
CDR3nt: TGTGCCAGCAGTCATGGGGGGGGTAATGAAAAACTGTTTTTT
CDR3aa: CASSHGGGNEKLFF

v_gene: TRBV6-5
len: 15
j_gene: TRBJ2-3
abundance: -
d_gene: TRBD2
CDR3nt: TGTGCCAGCAGTTACGCGGGAGGAGCTCCAGATACGCAGTATTTT
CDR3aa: CASSYAGGAPDTQYF

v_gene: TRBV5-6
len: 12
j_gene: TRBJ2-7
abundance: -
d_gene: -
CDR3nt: TGTGCCAGCAGCTCAGGAACCTACGAGCAGTACTTC
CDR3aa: CASSSGTYEQYF

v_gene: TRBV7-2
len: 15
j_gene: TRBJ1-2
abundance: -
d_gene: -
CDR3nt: TGTGCCAGCAGCTTAGGTCATGGTCGGGGTTATGGCTACACCTTC
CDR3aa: CASSLGHGRGYGYTF

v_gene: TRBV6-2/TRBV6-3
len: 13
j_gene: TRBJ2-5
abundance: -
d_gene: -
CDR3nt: TGTGCCAGCAGTTACTTAGCGGAGGAGACCCAGTACTTC
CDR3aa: CASSYLAEETQYF

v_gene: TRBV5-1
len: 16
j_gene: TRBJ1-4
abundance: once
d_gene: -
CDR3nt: TGCGCCAGCACCACCGGGACTCTCGCAACTAATGAAAAACTGTTTTTT
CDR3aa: CASTTGTLATNEKLFF

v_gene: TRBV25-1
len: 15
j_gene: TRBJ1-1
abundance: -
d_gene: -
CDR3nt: TGTGCCAGCCTCCCCATCGACAGCCCGAACACTGAAGCTTTCTTT
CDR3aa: CASLPIDSPNTEAFF

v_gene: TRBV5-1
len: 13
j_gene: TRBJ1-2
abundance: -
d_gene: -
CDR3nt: TGCGCCAGCAGCTTGCCAGGGGACTACGGCTACACCTTC
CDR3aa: CASSLPGDYGYTF

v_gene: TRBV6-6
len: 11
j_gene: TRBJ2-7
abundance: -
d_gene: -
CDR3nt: TGTGCCAGCAGTATAGACAGAAAGCAGTACTTC
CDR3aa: CASSIDRKQYF

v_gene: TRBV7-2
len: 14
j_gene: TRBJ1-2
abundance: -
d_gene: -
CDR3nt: TGTGCCAGCAGCTCAACAGGGTCGAACTATGGCTACACCTTC
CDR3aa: CASSSTGSNYGYTF

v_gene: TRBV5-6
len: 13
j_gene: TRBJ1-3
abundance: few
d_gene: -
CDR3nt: TGTGCCAGCAGCTGGATACAGGGAAACACCATATATTTT
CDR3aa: CASSWIQGNTIYF

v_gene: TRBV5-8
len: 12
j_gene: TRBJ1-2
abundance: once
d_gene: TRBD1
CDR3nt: TGTGCCAGCAGCCAGGGGGCGCGAGGCTACACCTTC
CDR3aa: CASSQGARGYTF

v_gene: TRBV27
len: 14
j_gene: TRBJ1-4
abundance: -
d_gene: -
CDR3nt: TGTGCCAGCAGTTCCCCAGGGGCGGATGAAAAACTGTTTTTT
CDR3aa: CASSSPGADEKLFF

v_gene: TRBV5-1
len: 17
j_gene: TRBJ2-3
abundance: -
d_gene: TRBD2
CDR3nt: TGCGCCAGCAGCTTGGACCCTCCAGCGGGAGGCACAGATACGCAGTATTTT
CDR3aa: CASSLDPPAGGTDTQYF

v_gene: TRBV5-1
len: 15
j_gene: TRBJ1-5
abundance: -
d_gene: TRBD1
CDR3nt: TGCGCCAGCAGCTTGACAGGGGATAGCAATCAGCCCCAGCATTTT
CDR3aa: CASSLTGDSNQPQHF

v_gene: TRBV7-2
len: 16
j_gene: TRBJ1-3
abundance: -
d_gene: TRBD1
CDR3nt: TGTGCCAGCAGCTTATATGGGACAGGGGTTGGAAACACCATATATTTT
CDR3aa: CASSLYGTGVGNTIYF

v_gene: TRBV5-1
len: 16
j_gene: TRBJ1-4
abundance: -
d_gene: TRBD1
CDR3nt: TGCGCCAGCAGCAGATTAGGGACAGGGTCTAATGAAAAACTGTTTTTT
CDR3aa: CASSRLGTGSNEKLFF

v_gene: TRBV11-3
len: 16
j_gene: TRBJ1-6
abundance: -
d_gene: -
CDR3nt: TGTGCCAGCAGCTTAGGGCGCGGGGCGACGAATTCACCCCTCCACTTT
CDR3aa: CASSLGRGATNSPLHF

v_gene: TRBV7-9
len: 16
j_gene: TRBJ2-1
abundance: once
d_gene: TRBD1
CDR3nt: TGTGCCAGCAGCTTAGCGCAAGGGGGCGGTCGCAATGAGCAGTTCTTC
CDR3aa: CASSLAQGGGRNEQFF

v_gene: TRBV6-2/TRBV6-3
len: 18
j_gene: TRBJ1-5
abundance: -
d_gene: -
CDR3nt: TGTGCCAGCAGTTACCCTGACAGTAACTACAGGGCTGGTCAGCCCCAGCATTTT
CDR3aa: CASSYPDSNYRAGQPQHF

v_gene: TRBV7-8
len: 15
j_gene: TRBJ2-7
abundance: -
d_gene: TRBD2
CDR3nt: TGTGCCAGCAGCGGACTAGCGGGGGGCACCTACGAGCAGTACTTC
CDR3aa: CASSGLAGGTYEQYF

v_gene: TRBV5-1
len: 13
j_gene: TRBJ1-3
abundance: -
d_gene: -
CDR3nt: TGCGCCAGCAGCCCGGGTGGGGGAAACACCATATATTTT
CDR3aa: CASSPGGGNTIYF

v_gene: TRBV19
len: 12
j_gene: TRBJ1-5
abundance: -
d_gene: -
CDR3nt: TGTGCCACCAGGTTAAGCAATCAGCCCCAGCATTTT
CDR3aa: CATRLSNQPQHF

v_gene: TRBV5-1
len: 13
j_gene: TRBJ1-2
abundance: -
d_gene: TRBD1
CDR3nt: TGCGCCAGCAGCTTGGAGACAGGGGGTGGCTACACCTTC
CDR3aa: CASSLETGGGYTF

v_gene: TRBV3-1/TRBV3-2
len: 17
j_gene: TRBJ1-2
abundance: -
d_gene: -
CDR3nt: TGTGCCAGCAGCCAAGATGGCCCCAGGGGTCGATTGTCTGGCTACACCTTC
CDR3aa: CASSQDGPRGRLSGYTF

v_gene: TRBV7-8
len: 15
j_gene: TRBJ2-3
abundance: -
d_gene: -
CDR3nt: TGTGCCAGCAACACAGACAGATTAAGCACAGATACGCAGTATTTT
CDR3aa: CASNTDRLSTDTQYF

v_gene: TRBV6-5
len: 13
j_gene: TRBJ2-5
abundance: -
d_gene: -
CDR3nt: TGTGCCAGCAGAGAGGGTATACAAGAGACCCAGTACTTC
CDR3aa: CASREGIQETQYF

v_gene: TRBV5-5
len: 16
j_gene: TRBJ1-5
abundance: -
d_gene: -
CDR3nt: TGTGCCAGCAGCTTGTACGGGGGGCCCTCCAATCAGCCCCAGCATTTT
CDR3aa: CASSLYGGPSNQPQHF